One sample yielded the 30 T cell receptor beta chains listed below, sequenced in a study of OX40 agonist ivuxolimab in advanced cancers. Repertoires were generated with immunoSEQ multiplex PCR, while TCRdb's copy carries only in-frame clones and drops some. The table includes around 100,000 clones, 93% detected once. The sequences come from CD4+ or CD8+ T cells sorted from blood, collected in a trial of the OX40 agonist ivuxolimab. Receptor source: an adult with an advanced solid tumor such as melanoma, head and neck, liver or kidney cancer.

This clone was observed a few times. This sequence joins TRBV5-1 and TRBJ2-3, with unresolved D. CDR3 size: 12 residues. V was cut by 4 bases and J by 0 bases, with 3 bases left in between. CDR1 SGHRS and CDR2 YFSETQ come from the germline V gene. CDR3 bases: TGCGCCAGCAGCACTAGCACAGATACGCAGTATTTT. Its translation is CASSTSTDTQYF.

V is TRBV7-3 and J is TRBJ2-1, with D unclear. The CDR3 runs 15 residues. V lost 5 bases to trimming and J lost 6 bases, with 17 bases between them. Germline loops: CDR1 SGHTA, CDR2 FQGTGA. CDR3 nucleotides: TGTGCCAGCAGCAGAGAGACCCAGGTTTTCAATGAGCAGTTCTTC. It yields the protein CASSRETQVFNEQFF.

The gene calls are TRBV7-8 and TRBJ1-3; maybe TRBD1 (6 bases). CDR1 SGHVS and CDR2 FQNEAQ come from the germline V gene. The CDR3 contains 15 residues. Trimming left V 4 bases short and J 3 bases short, with 13 bases between. The CDR3 bases are TGTGCCAGCAGCTCCCGGGGGGCCAGTGGAAACACCATATATTTT. Encoded protein: CASSSRGASGNTIYF.

The J gene is TRBJ2-6, the V gene TRBV14; D remains unclear. V lost 0 bases and J lost 4, with 4 bases in between. Germline V gives CDR1 SGHDN, CDR2 FVKESK. The CDR3 has 14 residues. The DNA for the CDR3 is TGTGCCAGCAGCCAAGAGTCAGGGGCCAACGTCCTGACTTTC. Translated: CASSQESGANVLTF.

This clone came up a few times. The chain links TRBV30 to TRBJ1-4; the D is unclear. Trimming cost V 4 bases and J 7 bases, with 4 bases left between them. Per germline, CDR1 GTSNPN and CDR2 SVGIG (reference sequence). The CDR3 runs to 10 residues. Written as DNA, the CDR3 is TGTGCCTGGACCTCTGAAAAACTGTTTTTT. It codes for CAWTSEKLFF.

This sequence joins TRBV18 and TRBJ1-1; 7 positions agree with TRBD1. The CDR3 is 15 amino acids. After removal of 3 bases from V and 10 bases from J, the junction contained 14 bases not matched to a gene. The germline V gene has CDR1 KGHSH and CDR2 LQKENI. The CDR3 region is CASSPSHGDSDGAFF. CDR3 in DNA: TGTGCCAGCTCACCCTCCCACGGGGACAGTGACGGAGCTTTCTTT.

The gene calls are TRBV28 and TRBJ1-2; 10 nucleotides agree with TRBD1. V lost 6 bases to trimming and J lost 2 bases; unmatched junction nucleotides: 6. From germline, CDR1 is MDHEN and CDR2 SYDVKM. There are 15 residues in the CDR3. The CDR3, as DNA: TGTGCCAGCAGCATCGGGACAGGGGACAACTATGGCTACACCTTC. It codes for CASSIGTGDNYGYTF.

Here the CDR3 reads CASSRTNSPLHF. CDR3 bases: TGTGCCAGCAGCCGCACTAATTCACCCCTCCACTTT. The rearrangement uses TRBV6-5 and TRBJ1-6; the D is unclear. Trimming pared 6 bases from V and 6 bases from J, leaving 6 bases between. Germline CDR1 reads MNHEY; CDR2 reads SVGAGI. The CDR3 loop spans 12 amino acids.

The chain couples TRBV7-8 to TRBJ1-3; D gene ambiguous. From germline, CDR1 is SGHVS and CDR2 FQNEAQ. CDR3 size: 15 residues. The V and J ends lost 3 bases and 2 bases respectively, with 11 bases between them. The CDR3 is CASSFVREAGNTIYF. The CDR3 DNA is TGTGCCAGCAGCTTTGTTAGGGAGGCTGGAAACACCATATATTTT.

The rearrangement uses TRBV29-1 and TRBJ1-6; no definite D call. Germline V gives CDR1 SQVTM, CDR2 ANQGSEA. This CDR3 is 13 amino acids long. V lost 3 bases and J 7 bases, leaving 10 bases between the germline ends. CDR3 sequence (DNA): TGCAGCGTTGAGGTCAATCCCAATTCACCCCTCCACTTT. It encodes CSVEVNPNSPLHF.

The V call is TRBV7-8, the J call TRBJ2-2, with 9 bases aligning to TRBD1. The germline CDR1 and CDR2 sequences are SGHVS and FQNEAQ. V lost 7 bases to trimming and J lost 1 base; unmatched junction nucleotides: 1. The CDR3 spans 14 residues. CDR3 bases: TGTGCCAGCAAGACAGGGGGGAACACCGGGGAGCTGTTTTTT. It translates to CASKTGGNTGELFF.

The chain carries TRBV29-1 and TRBJ2-6; maybe TRBD1 (5 bases). The CDR3 runs to 13 residues. V was cut by 4 bases and J by 3 bases, with 7 bases left in between. The germline CDR1 and CDR2 sequences are SQVTM and ANQGSEA. The CDR3, as DNA: TGCAGCGTTGCGCAGGGTGGGGCCAACGTCCTGACTTTC. It codes for CSVAQGGANVLTF.

J is TRBJ2-7 and V is TRBV18; 11 positions agree with TRBD2. CDR3 length: 13 residues. CDR1 is KGHSH, CDR2 LQKENI, per germline. V lost 3 bases, J lost 6 bases, and 1 base stayed unmatched. The CDR3 nucleotides read TGTGCCAGCTCACCTAGCGGGAGGGCCGAGCAGTACGTC. Translation: CASSPSGRAEQYV.

The V call is TRBV4-3, the J call TRBJ1-5; D unresolved. The CDR3 is 14 residues long. Germline CDR1 and CDR2: LGHNA and YSLEER. Trimming took off 0 bases at V and 2 bases at J, with 5 bases between the two ends. The CDR3 region is CASSQDSGNQPQHF. The CDR3 nucleotides are TGCGCCAGCAGCCAAGATAGTGGCAATCAGCCCCAGCATTTT.

This clone occurred a few times. The J gene is TRBJ1-3, the V gene TRBV4-3; D is unresolved. From germline, CDR1 is LGHNA and CDR2 YSLEER. The CDR3 spans 16 residues. With 0 bases removed from V and 2 bases from J, the gap between germline ends came to 11 bases. CDR3 nucleotides: TGCGCCAGCAGCCAAGAGGGTAGGCAGCCTGGAAACACCATATATTTT. This translates into CASSQEGRQPGNTIYF.

This clone was counted once. This rearrangement joins TRBV30 to TRBJ2-4, with a possible D match to TRBD2 (6 bases). The CDR3 contains 13 residues. The V and J ends lost 2 bases and 9 bases respectively, with 14 bases between them. From germline, CDR1 is GTSNPN and CDR2 SVGIG (reference sequence). CDR3 nucleotide sequence: TGTGCCTGGAGTATCCCACTAGCCGTCATTCAGTACTTC. Amino acids: CAWSIPLAVIQYF.

In regard to this clone: Distinct nucleotide sequences in the sample also encode this CDR3. The chain combines TRBV5-1 with TRBJ2-1, with TRBD2 matching 7 bases. V was pared by 4 bases and J by 10 bases, with 11 bases of the junction left unmatched. Germline V gene data show CDR1 as SGHRS and CDR2 as YFSETQ. The CDR3 is made up of 14 amino acids. CDR3 amino acids: CASSPGLDSYEQFF. The CDR3 region has the DNA TGCGCCAGCAGCCCAGGACTAGACTCCTACGAGCAGTTCTTC.

This chain uses TRBV4-3 with TRBJ2-1; 14 positions agree with TRBD2. CDR1 and CDR2 from the germline V gene are LGHNA and YSLEER. The CDR3 is made up of 18 amino acids. The ends lost 3 bases at V and 9 bases at J; junction bases unmatched: 13. The CDR3 bases are TGCGCCAGCAGCCATAAATACCCGACTAGCGGGGGGGCCACTGAGCAGTTCTTC. Protein sequence: CASSHKYPTSGGATEQFF.

V is TRBV19 and J is TRBJ2-7; no definite D call. The V gene lost 2 bases and the J gene lost 3 bases, with 11 bases spanning the gap. The germline V gene encodes CDR1 LNHDA and CDR2 SQIVND (reference sequence). This CDR3 region has 14 residues. This CDR3 reads CASSIPGAIYEQYF. The CDR3 nucleotides read TGTGCCAGTAGTATACCGGGTGCGATCTACGAGCAGTACTTC. Drawing the rest from reference TRBV19 and TRBJ2-7, the complete variable domain is DGGITQSPKYLFRKEGQNVTLSCEQNLNHDAMYWYRQDPGQGLRLIYYSQIVNDFQKGDIAEGYSVSREKKESFPLTVTSAQKNPTAFYLCASSIPGAIYEQYFGPGTRLTVT.

This chain links TRBV27 with TRBJ1-6, with unresolved D. This CDR3 has 15 residues. CDR1 and CDR2 from the germline V gene are MNHEY and SMNVEV (reference sequence). V was trimmed by 5 bases and J by 3 bases, leaving 11 bases between them. The CDR3 DNA follows: TGTGCCAGCAGTCAAGGCGGAAACTATAATTCACCCCTCCACTTT. Amino acids: CASSQGGNYNSPLHF.

This chain uses TRBV7-2 with TRBJ2-3, with 10 positions matching TRBD2. CDR3 size: 16 residues. V gave up 5 bases and J gave up 7 bases; unmatched junction bases: 12. Looked up from germline, CDR1 is SGHTA and CDR2 is FQGNSA. As DNA, the CDR3 is TGTGCCAGCAGCCCGTCGCGCCTAGCGGGAGTGAATACGCAGTATTTT. Protein product: CASSPSRLAGVNTQYF.

The chain combines TRBV4-3 with TRBJ2-1; TRBD2 is a possible D gene (6 bases). V gave up 1 base and J gave up 0 bases, with 22 bases separating them. The germline V gene has CDR1 LGHNA and CDR2 YSLEER. CDR3 size: 20 residues. The CDR3 is CASSQVPPIGSGYSYNEQFF. In DNA, the CDR3 is TGCGCCAGCAGCCAAGTACCCCCTATCGGAAGCGGGTACTCCTACAATGAGCAGTTCTTC.

This clone was seen a handful of times. This rearrangement joins TRBV7-3 to TRBJ2-2, with D maybe TRBD2 (6 bases). Trimming removed 3 bases at V and 0 bases at J, with 11 bases between. In germline, CDR1 is SGHTA, CDR2 FQGTGA. The CDR3 consists of 16 residues. In DNA form, the CDR3 reads TGTGCCAGCAGCTTCCTTCCGGGAGCGAACACCGGGGAGCTGTTTTTT. Residues: CASSFLPGANTGELFF.

This clone appeared a single time. J is TRBJ2-3 and V is TRBV5-1; 15 nucleotides line up with TRBD2. This CDR3 contains 19 residues. Germline V gene lookup returns CDR1 SGHRS and CDR2 YFSETQ. With V trimmed by 3 bases and J by 3 bases, 11 bases remained unmatched. As DNA, the CDR3 is TGCGCCAGCAGCTCATTCGGACTAGCGGGGGGGCTTTTGACAGATACGCAGTATTTT. It specifies CASSSFGLAGGLLTDTQYF.

The chain couples TRBV7-2 to TRBJ2-1, with D perhaps matching TRBD2 (6 bases). V was clipped by 5 bases and J by 6 bases, with 11 bases between them. Germline CDR1 SGHTA, CDR2 FQGNSA. This CDR3 is 13 amino acids long. The CDR3 sequence: CASSDRLVNEQFF. For the CDR3, the DNA is TGTGCCAGCAGCGACAGACTAGTCAATGAGCAGTTCTTC. Full variable domain (remainder filled in from reference TRBV7-2 and TRBJ2-1): GAGVSQSPSNKVTEKGKDVELRCDPISGHTALYWYRQSLGQGLEFLIYFQGNSAPDKSGLPSDRFSAERTGGSVSTLTIQRTQQEDSAVYLCASSDRLVNEQFFGPGTRLTVL.

The chain has TRBV28 and TRBJ1-6; no reliable D call. Trimming took off 1 base at V and 6 bases at J, with 19 bases between the two ends. The CDR3 extends over 18 amino acids. Germline V lookup: CDR1 MDHEN, CDR2 SYDVKM. Here the CDR3 DNA reads TGTGCCAGCAGTTTATTGGGAATTCCCCGACTACTTAATTCACCCCTCCACTTT. The encoded protein is CASSLLGIPRLLNSPLHF.

DNA for the CDR3: TGTGCCAGTAGTATCACGGCAACTAATGAAAAACTGTTTTTT. Translated, it gives CASSITATNEKLFF. The chain joins TRBV19 to TRBJ1-4, with D unclear. The CDR3 runs to 14 residues. The V gene's germline CDR1 is LNHDA and CDR2 SQIVND (reference sequence). V lost 3 bases to trimming and J lost 0 bases, with 5 bases between them.

The genes are TRBV6-6 and TRBJ2-5; TRBD1 matches at 9 bases. Looked up from germline, CDR1 is MNHNY and CDR2 is SVGAGI (reference sequence). The CDR3 totals 16 residues. J gave up 3 bases and V 0 bases, and 5 bases lay outside the gene matches. CDR3 sequence: CASSYSGTGYEETQYF. The CDR3 DNA reads as TGTGCCAGCAGTTACTCGGGGACAGGGTATGAAGAGACCCAGTACTTC.

The chain employs TRBV9 and TRBJ1-1; D possibly corresponds to TRBD1 (6 bases). The CDR3 runs to 15 residues. Germline V gene sequence: CDR1 SGDLS, CDR2 YYNGEE. V was pared by 3 bases and J by 4 bases, with 16 bases between. The CDR3 loop reads CASSAVPTGITEAFF. In DNA, the CDR3 is TGTGCCAGCAGCGCCGTCCCTACAGGGATCACTGAAGCTTTCTTT.

This clone was recorded only once. This chain joins TRBV2 and TRBJ1-2; 8 nucleotides align to TRBD1. The germline V gene has CDR1 SNHLY and CDR2 FYNNEI. The CDR3 has 13 amino acids. V lost 6 bases to trimming and J lost 8 bases; unmatched junction nucleotides: 8. In DNA form, the CDR3 reads TGTGCCAGCAGAGCAGGGGGCTATTGGGGCTACACCTTC. Residues: CASRAGGYWGYTF.